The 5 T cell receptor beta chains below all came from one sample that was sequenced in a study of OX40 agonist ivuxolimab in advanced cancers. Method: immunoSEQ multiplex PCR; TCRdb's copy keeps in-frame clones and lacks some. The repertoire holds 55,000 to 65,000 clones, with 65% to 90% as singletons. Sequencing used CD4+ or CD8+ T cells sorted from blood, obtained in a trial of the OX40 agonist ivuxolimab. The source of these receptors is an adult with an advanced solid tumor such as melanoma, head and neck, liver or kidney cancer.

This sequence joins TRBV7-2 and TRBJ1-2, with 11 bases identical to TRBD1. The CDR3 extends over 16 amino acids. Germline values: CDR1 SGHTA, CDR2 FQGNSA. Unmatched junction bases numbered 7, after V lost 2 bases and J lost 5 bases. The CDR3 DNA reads TGTGCCAGCAGCTTACGATTCCGGGACAGGGGGTATGGCTACACCTTC. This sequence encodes CASSLRFRDRGYGYTF.

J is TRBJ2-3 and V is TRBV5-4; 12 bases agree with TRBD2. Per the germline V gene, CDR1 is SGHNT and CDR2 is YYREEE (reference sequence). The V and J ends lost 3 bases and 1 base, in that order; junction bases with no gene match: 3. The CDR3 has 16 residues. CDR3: CASSSGLAGGTDTQYF. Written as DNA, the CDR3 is TGTGCCAGCAGCTCGGGACTAGCGGGTGGCACAGATACGCAGTATTTT.

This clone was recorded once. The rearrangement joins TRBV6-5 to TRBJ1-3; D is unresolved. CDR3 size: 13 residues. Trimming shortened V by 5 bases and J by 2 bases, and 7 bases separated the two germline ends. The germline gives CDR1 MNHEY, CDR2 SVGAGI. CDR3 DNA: TGTGCCAGCAGTACCACCGCTGGAAACACCATATATTTT. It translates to CASSTTAGNTIYF.

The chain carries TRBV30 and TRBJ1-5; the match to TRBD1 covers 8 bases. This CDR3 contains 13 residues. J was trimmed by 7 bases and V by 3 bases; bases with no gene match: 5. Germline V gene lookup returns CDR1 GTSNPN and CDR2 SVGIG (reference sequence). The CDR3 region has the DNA TGTGCCTGGAGGGACAGGGTGGGCCAGCCCCAGCATTTT. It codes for CAWRDRVGQPQHF.

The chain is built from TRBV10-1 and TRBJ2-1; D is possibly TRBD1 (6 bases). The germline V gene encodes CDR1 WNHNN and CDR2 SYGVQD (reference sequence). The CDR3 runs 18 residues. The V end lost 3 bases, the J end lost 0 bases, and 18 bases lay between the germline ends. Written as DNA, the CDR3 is TGCGCCAGCAGTGATTTTTTGGGACACACCTCCTCCTACAATGAGCAGTTCTTC. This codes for CASSDFLGHTSSYNEQFF.